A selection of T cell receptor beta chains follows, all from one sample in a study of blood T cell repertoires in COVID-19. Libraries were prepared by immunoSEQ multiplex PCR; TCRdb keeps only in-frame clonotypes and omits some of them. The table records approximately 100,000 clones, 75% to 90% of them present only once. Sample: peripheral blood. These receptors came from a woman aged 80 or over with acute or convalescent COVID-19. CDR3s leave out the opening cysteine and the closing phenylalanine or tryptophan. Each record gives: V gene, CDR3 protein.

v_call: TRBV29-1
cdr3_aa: SVEDSGGLDGYT

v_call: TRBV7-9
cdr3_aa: ASSLTDSISGYT

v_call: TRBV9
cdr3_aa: ASSVGTDNTEKLF

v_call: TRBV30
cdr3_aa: AWSNDRAASYGYT

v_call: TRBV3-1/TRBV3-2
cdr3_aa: ASSLLGAGNEQF

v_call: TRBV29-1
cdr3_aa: SVGIGTDTQY

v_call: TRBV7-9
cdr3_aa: ASTPGGARGSQRGETQY

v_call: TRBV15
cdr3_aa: ATSSVQRPSPLH

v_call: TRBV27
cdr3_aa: ASTPGLNYNEQF

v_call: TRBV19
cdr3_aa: ASSFGTANEKLF

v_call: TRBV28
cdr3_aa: ASSSAGDQYGYT

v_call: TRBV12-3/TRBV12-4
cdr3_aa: ASRSAGSGYT

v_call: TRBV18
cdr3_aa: ASSPPRTGLTDTQY

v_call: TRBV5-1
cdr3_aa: ASSRDRAREKLF

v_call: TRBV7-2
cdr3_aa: ASSSQPGQGAFGYT

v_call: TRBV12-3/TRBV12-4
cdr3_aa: ASSLFQNNEQF

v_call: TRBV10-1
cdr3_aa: ASSVGTGNNSPLH

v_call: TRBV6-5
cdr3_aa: ASSYSRQGANQPQH

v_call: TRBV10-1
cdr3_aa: ASSVSGGADEQF

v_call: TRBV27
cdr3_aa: ASSSLGGNQNTEAF

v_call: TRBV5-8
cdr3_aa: ASSFRRAPYEQY

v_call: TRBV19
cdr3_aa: ATTQGWSTDTQY